This T cell receptor beta chain was retrieved from a study of T cell repertoires in cytomegalovirus infection. Study-wide background: Matching HLA type and CMV infection were both indicated by public TCR beta signatures. Study-wide findings and caveats: The cumulative frequency of public TCR beta families distinguished individuals who carried CMV together with the relevant HLA. CMV-specific HLA-C-restricted TCR beta clonotypes dominated the ex vivo response.

Looked up from germline, CDR1 is SGHTA and CDR2 is FQGNSA. The V and J ends lost 4 bases and 8 bases respectively, with 18 bases between them. The CDR3 totals 15 residues. TCRdb called the reads again in MiXCR, with one record for every CDR3 protein. This sample carries around 110,000 distinct CDR3 sequences, around 10% of them seen once, and the ten largest clones take 30% to 40%. This clonotype was picked up a small number of times. Its antigen is not known. Sequenced: PBMCs, sequenced either directly or after in vitro stimulation (not recorded which). V is TRBV7-2 and J is TRBJ2-1; D may be TRBD1 (5 bases). The source of this sequence is a human donor in good health (CMV status not recorded). Some clones in this sample may be carry-over from other donors' samples. The CDR3 nucleotides read TGTGCCAGCAGCTGGCAGGGTGGTACGGTCGATGAGCAGTTCTTC. Protein product: CASSWQGGTVDEQFF. The full variable domain, in which reference TRBV7-2 and TRBJ2-1 provide the parts outside the CDR3, is GAGVSQSPSNKVTEKGKDVELRCDPISGHTALYWYRQSLGQGLEFLIYFQGNSAPDKSGLPSDRFSAERTGGSVSTLTIQRTQQEDSAVYLCASSWQGGTVDEQFFGPGTRLTVL.